This section outlines one T cell receptor beta chain sequence together with its context. Authors' analysis steps: By means of reference gene primer amplification, nucleated cell counts were estimated. Here immunoSEQ multiplex PCR was the method, and the copy in TCRdb shows in-frame clones only, minus some. That table is the source of V, J and clone size, and D and trimming were worked out from the DNA. The repertoire holds approximately 210,000 clones, with roughly 79% as singletons. Study members were between roughly 18 and 89 years old and lived in 20 to 25 US regions. Allocation to cohorts depended on clinical history reported by the participants. CDR1 and CDR2 (germline): LGHDT, YNNKEL (reference sequence). The CDR3 consists of 12 residues. The V end lost 3 bases, the J end lost 9 bases, and 6 bases lay between the germline ends. These data originate in a study of blood T cell repertoires in COVID-19. Looking at the study overall: PBMCs, B-cell-depleted T cells, or T cells were the source of the cDNA or gDNA that made up the material.

This TCR came from a woman aged 50 to 60 with acute COVID-19. The chain employs TRBV3-1 (or the pseudogene TRBV3-2) and TRBJ1-6; tentative D call: TRBD1 (5 bases). Sequencing was performed on PBMCs or T cells enriched from blood (not recorded which). The CDR3 reads CASSHTGSPLHF. CDR3 bases: TGTGCCAGCAGCCATACAGGTTCACCCCTCCACTTT.